These 10 T cell receptor beta chains were all obtained from the same sample, sequenced in a study of blood T cell repertoires in COVID-19. Profiling relied on immunoSEQ multiplex PCR, and the TCRdb table lists in-frame clones only, not all of them. The sample lists approximately 130,000 clones; around four fifths were seen once. Source material: peripheral blood. Receptors originate from a human donor in a cohort sampled during active COVID-19.

This clone has just one count. This chain joins TRBV6-5 and TRBJ1-2, with 7 positions matching TRBD1. Looked up from germline, CDR1 is MNHEY and CDR2 is SVGAGI. The CDR3 has 13 amino acids. V lost 0 bases to trimming and J lost 8 bases; unmatched junction nucleotides: 3. The CDR3 DNA reads TGTGCCAGCAGTTACTCAGGGGGCGGAGGCTACACCTTC. This sequence encodes CASSYSGGGGYTF.

This rearrangement joins TRBV5-1 to TRBJ2-3, with 11 bases fitting TRBD1. Germline lookup yields CDR1 SGHRS and CDR2 YFSETQ. The length of the CDR3 is 16 residues. Trimming took 1 base from V and 5 from J; bases not matched to a gene: 6. The CDR3 sequence is CASSLSRTGGRDTQYF. CDR3 DNA: TGCGCCAGCAGCTTGTCCCGGACAGGGGGCAGAGATACGCAGTATTTT.

The chain recombines TRBV19 with TRBJ2-3, with D perhaps matching TRBD2 (7 bases). The CDR3 covers 14 residues. In germline, CDR1 is LNHDA, CDR2 SQIVND (reference sequence). V was trimmed by 1 base and J by 6 bases, leaving 11 bases between them. CDR3 DNA: TGTGCCAGTAGTATAGCCGGGGGGCGTGATACGCAGTATTTT. This codes for CASSIAGGRDTQYF.

CDR3 sequence reads: CAIRGDREANEQFF. The CDR3 DNA sequence: TGTGCCATCCGAGGAGACAGGGAGGCCAATGAGCAGTTCTTC. This chain connects TRBV10-3 to TRBJ2-1; D is possibly TRBD1 (7 bases). The germline V gene encodes CDR1 ENHRY and CDR2 SYGVKD. V was pared by 8 bases and J by 6 bases, with 17 bases between. CDR3 size: 14 residues.

This clone came up a few times. The V gene is TRBV7-3, the J gene TRBJ2-2; D call uncertain. CDR1 and CDR2 (germline): SGHTA, FQGTGA. V lost 2 bases and J 2 bases, leaving 6 bases between the germline ends. The CDR3 is 14 residues long. Here the CDR3 reads CASSLFPNTGELFF. CDR3 bases: TGTGCCAGCAGCTTATTTCCTAACACCGGGGAGCTGTTTTTT.

The CDR3: CASSLGTGTSKSLAKNIQYF. CDR3 in DNA: TGTGCCAGCAGTCTGGGGACAGGGACCAGTAAATCCTTAGCCAAAAACATTCAGTACTTC. The chain uses TRBV6-6 and TRBJ2-4; 9 bases match TRBD1. Germline loops: CDR1 MNHNY, CDR2 SVGAGI (reference sequence). V gave up 5 bases and J gave up 0 bases; unmatched junction bases: 17. This CDR3 has 20 amino acids.

The chain couples TRBV11-2 to TRBJ2-4; no definite D call. The CDR3 loop spans 14 amino acids. Trimming took 3 bases from V and 2 from J, leaving 8 bases between them. Germline CDR1 is SGHAT and CDR2 is FQNNGV. CDR3 loop: CASSFSVTKNIQYF. The CDR3 DNA reads TGTGCCAGCAGCTTCTCGGTGACCAAAAACATTCAGTACTTC.

The chain links TRBV7-9 to TRBJ2-1; 10 nucleotides match TRBD1. V gave up 5 bases and J gave up 5 bases; unmatched junction bases: 6. The CDR3 spans 15 residues. Per the germline V gene, CDR1 is SEHNR and CDR2 is FQNEAQ (reference sequence). In DNA form, the CDR3 reads TGTGCCAGCAGCCTGGACAGGGGGAAAAACAATGAGCAGTTCTTC. This codes for CASSLDRGKNNEQFF.

This chain uses TRBV5-5 with TRBJ1-1; D gene unclear. The V end lost 6 bases, the J end lost 1 base, and 10 bases lay between the germline ends. This CDR3 comprises 13 residues. Per the germline V gene, CDR1 is SGHKS and CDR2 is YYEKEE (reference sequence). The CDR3 DNA follows: TGTGCCAGCACCGGACTAGGGAACACTGAAGCTTTCTTT. Encoded protein: CASTGLGNTEAFF.

The chain uses TRBV18 and TRBJ2-3; tentatively, D is TRBD2 (6 bases). V shed 2 bases and J shed 4 bases, with 10 bases lying between them. The CDR3 loop spans 14 amino acids. Germline V gene lookup returns CDR1 KGHSH and CDR2 LQKENI. CDR3 nucleotide sequence: TGTGCCAGCTCACCAGGAGGGGTTTCAGATACGCAGTATTTT. Protein: CASSPGGVSDTQYF.